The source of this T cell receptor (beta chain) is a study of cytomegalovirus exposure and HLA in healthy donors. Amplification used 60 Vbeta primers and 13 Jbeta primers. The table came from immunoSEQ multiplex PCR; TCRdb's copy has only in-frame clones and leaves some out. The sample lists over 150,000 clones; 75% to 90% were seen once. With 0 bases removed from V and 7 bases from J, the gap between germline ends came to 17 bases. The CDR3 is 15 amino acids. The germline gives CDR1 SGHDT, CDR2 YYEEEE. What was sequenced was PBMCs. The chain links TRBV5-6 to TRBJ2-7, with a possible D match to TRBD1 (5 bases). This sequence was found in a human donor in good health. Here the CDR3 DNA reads TGTGCCAGCAGCTTGGTGGGGCAGGTGTCGGATGAGCAGTACTTC. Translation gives CASSLVGQVSDEQYF.